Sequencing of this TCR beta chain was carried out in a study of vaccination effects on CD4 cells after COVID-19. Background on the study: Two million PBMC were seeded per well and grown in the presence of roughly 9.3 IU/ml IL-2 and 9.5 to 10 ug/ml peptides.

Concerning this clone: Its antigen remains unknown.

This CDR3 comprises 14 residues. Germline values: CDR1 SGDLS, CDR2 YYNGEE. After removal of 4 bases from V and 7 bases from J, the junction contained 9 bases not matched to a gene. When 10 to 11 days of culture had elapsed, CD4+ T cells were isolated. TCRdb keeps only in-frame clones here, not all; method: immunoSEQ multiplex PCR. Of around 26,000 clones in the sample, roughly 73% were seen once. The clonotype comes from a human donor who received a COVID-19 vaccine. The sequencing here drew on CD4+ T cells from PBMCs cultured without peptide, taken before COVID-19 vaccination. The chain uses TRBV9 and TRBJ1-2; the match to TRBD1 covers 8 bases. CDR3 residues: CASSLGQGWGGYTF. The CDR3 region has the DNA TGTGCCAGCAGCCTCGGACAGGGTTGGGGTGGCTACACCTTC. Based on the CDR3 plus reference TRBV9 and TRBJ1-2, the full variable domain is DSGVTQTPKHLITATGQRVTLRCSPRSGDLSVYWYQQSLDQGLQFLIQYYNGEERAKGNILERFSAQQFPDLHSELNLSSLELGDSALYFCASSLGQGWGGYTFGSGTRLTVV.